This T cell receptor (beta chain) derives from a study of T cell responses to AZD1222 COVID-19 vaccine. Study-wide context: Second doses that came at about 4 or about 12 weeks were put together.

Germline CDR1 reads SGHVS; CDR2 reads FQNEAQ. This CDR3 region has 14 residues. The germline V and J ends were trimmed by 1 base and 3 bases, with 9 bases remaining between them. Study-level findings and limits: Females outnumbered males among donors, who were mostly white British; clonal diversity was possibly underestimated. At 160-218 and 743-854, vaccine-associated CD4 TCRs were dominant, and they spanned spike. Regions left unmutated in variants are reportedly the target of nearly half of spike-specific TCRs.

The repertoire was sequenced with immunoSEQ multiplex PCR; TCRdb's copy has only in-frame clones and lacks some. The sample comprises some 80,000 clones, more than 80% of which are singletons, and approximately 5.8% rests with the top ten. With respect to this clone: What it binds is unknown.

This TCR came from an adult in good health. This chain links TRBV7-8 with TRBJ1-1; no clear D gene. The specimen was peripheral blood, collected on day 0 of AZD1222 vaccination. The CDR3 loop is CASSLEELHTEAFF. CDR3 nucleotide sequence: TGTGCCAGCAGCTTAGAGGAATTACACACTGAAGCTTTCTTT.